This T cell receptor (beta chain) was sequenced during a study of T cells after yellow fever vaccination. TCRdb passed the 5' RACE reads through MiXCR, listing each CDR3 protein once. Among 46,000 or so distinct CDR3 sequences, 5.5% to 8% were seen once, and the ten largest hold about 10%. This CDR3 contains 13 residues. V was clipped by 4 bases and J by 0 bases, with 6 bases between them. The germline gives CDR1 KGHDR, CDR2 SFDVKD. This clonotype was counted ten times or more. The V call is TRBV24-1, the J call TRBJ2-7; D is uncertain. This specimen consisted of PBMCs, either bulk or a sorted T-cell subset (CD4+, CD8+, memory, or dextramer-sorted; not recorded which), obtained 45 days after the yellow fever booster vaccination. The receptor was isolated from a man aged 25-40 years who received the YFV17D yellow fever vaccine. The CDR3 is CATSEGFSYEQYF. Here the CDR3 DNA reads TGTGCCACCAGTGAGGGGTTCTCCTACGAGCAGTACTTC.